The entry that follows covers one T cell receptor (beta chain) sequence. The antigen is unknown. In germline, CDR1 is SNHLY, CDR2 FYNNEI. Germline trimming cut 5 bases from V and 7 bases from J; bases unmatched to any gene: 5. CDR3 length: 14 amino acids. The sample is drawn from a study of shared clonotypes between healthy human individuals. Using immunoSEQ multiplex PCR, the repertoire was profiled, and TCRdb retains in-frame clones only, with some absent. The sample records about 380,000 clones, 96% being singletons. Study-level findings and limits: Naive subsets usually exceeded memory subsets in estimated richness. In the sorted subsets, rarefaction showed sequencing was incomplete despite large depth.

The clonotype originates from a man aged 30 to 45 in good health. This rearrangement joins TRBV2 to TRBJ2-2, with 9 bases aligning to TRBD1. The sequencing input was memory CD8+ T cells sorted from blood. Subset specified: CD45RO+ cells pooled with CCR7-negative TemRA cells. In DNA, the CDR3 is TGTGCCAGCAGTTTGGGACAGGGCGGCGGGGAGCTGTTTTTT. Amino acids: CASSLGQGGGELFF.